This is a list of T cell receptor beta chains from one sample in a study of somatic mutations in cytotoxic T cells in rheumatoid arthritis. Method: immunoSEQ multiplex PCR; TCRdb's copy keeps in-frame clones and lacks some. The sample comprises about 12,000 clones, less than 80% of which are singletons, and more than 9.5% rests with the top ten. The sample was CD8+ T cells sorted from blood. These receptors were obtained from an older man in good health. Each CDR3 is given with its conserved first and last residue. Each record gives: CDR3 DNA, CDR3 protein, V gene, CDR3 length, clone size, D gene, J gene. A D gene is named only where the DNA matches it firmly. Clone size is stated in some rows and not others, as once, few, many or a class when expanded.

cdr3_nt: TGTGCCAGCAGCCAATACCGCGGGGGTGCAGATCAGCCCCAGCATTTT
cdr3_aa: CASSQYRGGADQPQHF
v_call: TRBV16
cdr3_length: 16
clone_size: -
d_call: -
j_call: TRBJ1-5

cdr3_nt: TGTGCCAGCAGTTTAACGGGAGTGAACAATGAGCAGTTCTTC
cdr3_aa: CASSLTGVNNEQFF
v_call: TRBV28
cdr3_length: 14
clone_size: once
d_call: -
j_call: TRBJ2-1

cdr3_nt: TGCGCCAGCAGTAGCGGATTCCAATACGAGCAGTACTTC
cdr3_aa: CASSSGFQYEQYF
v_call: TRBV10-2
cdr3_length: 13
clone_size: -
d_call: -
j_call: TRBJ2-7

cdr3_nt: TGTGCCAGCAGTGAATTGGCTAGCGGGGGGCCGAACACCGGGGAGCTGTTTTTT
cdr3_aa: CASSELASGGPNTGELFF
v_call: TRBV25-1
cdr3_length: 18
clone_size: few
d_call: TRBD2
j_call: TRBJ2-2

cdr3_nt: TGCGCCAGCAGCCAAGTCTCTCGGGGGCAGAACACTGAAGCTTTCTTT
cdr3_aa: CASSQVSRGQNTEAFF
v_call: TRBV4-3
cdr3_length: 16
clone_size: -
d_call: -
j_call: TRBJ1-1

cdr3_nt: TGTGCCTGGTCTCAGGGGGCAGCTAATGAAAAACTGTTTTTT
cdr3_aa: CAWSQGAANEKLFF
v_call: TRBV30
cdr3_length: 14
clone_size: few
d_call: TRBD1
j_call: TRBJ1-4

cdr3_nt: TGTGCCAGCAGTCCCCCGGAGCGGGAGTACCACAATGAGCAGTTCTTC
cdr3_aa: CASSPPEREYHNEQFF
v_call: TRBV28
cdr3_length: 16
clone_size: -
d_call: TRBD2
j_call: TRBJ2-1

cdr3_nt: TGTGCCAGCAGTGACAGGAGCGGCCGATTGCGGTACGAGCAGTACTTC
cdr3_aa: CASSDRSGRLRYEQYF
v_call: TRBV6-4
cdr3_length: 16
clone_size: -
d_call: -
j_call: TRBJ2-7

cdr3_nt: TGTGCCAGCAGTTTATGGGCTAGCGGGGAAAATGAGCAGTTCTTC
cdr3_aa: CASSLWASGENEQFF
v_call: TRBV6-5
cdr3_length: 15
clone_size: once
d_call: TRBD2
j_call: TRBJ2-1

cdr3_nt: TGTGCCAGCAGCTTAGGAAAAAAGGAGGGGACCACCGGGGAGCTGTTTTTT
cdr3_aa: CASSLGKKEGTTGELFF
v_call: TRBV7-9
cdr3_length: 17
clone_size: few
d_call: -
j_call: TRBJ2-2

cdr3_nt: TGTGCCAGTGGTATAGGGGCAGGCGATTACAATGAGCAGTTCTTC
cdr3_aa: CASGIGAGDYNEQFF
v_call: TRBV19
cdr3_length: 15
clone_size: -
d_call: -
j_call: TRBJ2-1

cdr3_nt: TGTGCCAGCAGCCCCCTAGTCCCTCTCTACACCTTC
cdr3_aa: CASSPLVPLYTF
v_call: TRBV5-8
cdr3_length: 12
clone_size: -
d_call: -
j_call: TRBJ1-2

cdr3_nt: TGTGCCAGCAGCCTCGGGTTGGGCACCACCGGGGAGCTGTTTTTT
cdr3_aa: CASSLGLGTTGELFF
v_call: TRBV4-2
cdr3_length: 15
clone_size: -
d_call: -
j_call: TRBJ2-2

cdr3_nt: TGTGCCAGCAGTTCGGGAACGCGAACCGTGAACACTGAAGCTTTCTTT
cdr3_aa: CASSSGTRTVNTEAFF
v_call: TRBV27
cdr3_length: 16
clone_size: -
d_call: -
j_call: TRBJ1-1

cdr3_nt: TGTGCCAGCAGCGTAGGCGGCGACAATGAGCAGTTCTTC
cdr3_aa: CASSVGGDNEQFF
v_call: TRBV9
cdr3_length: 13
clone_size: -
d_call: -
j_call: TRBJ2-1

cdr3_nt: TGTGCCAGCAGCACGGGACAGCCAGGACTAGCGGGAGATTACGAGCAGTACTTC
cdr3_aa: CASSTGQPGLAGDYEQYF
v_call: TRBV7-9
cdr3_length: 18
clone_size: -
d_call: TRBD2
j_call: TRBJ2-7

cdr3_nt: TGTGCCAGCAGCTCGGGACTAGCGGGGGGGCTCACCACCGGGGAGCTGTTTTTT
cdr3_aa: CASSSGLAGGLTTGELFF
v_call: TRBV13
cdr3_length: 18
clone_size: -
d_call: TRBD2
j_call: TRBJ2-2

cdr3_nt: TGTGCCAGCAGATCGGGACAGGGTAGTCAGCCCCAGCATTTT
cdr3_aa: CASRSGQGSQPQHF
v_call: TRBV27
cdr3_length: 14
clone_size: -
d_call: TRBD1
j_call: TRBJ1-5

cdr3_nt: TGCGCCAGCAGTGAGGATGGGACAACCACAGATACGCAGTATTTT
cdr3_aa: CASSEDGTTTDTQYF
v_call: TRBV10-2
cdr3_length: 15
clone_size: -
d_call: -
j_call: TRBJ2-3

cdr3_nt: TGTGCCAGCAGCCCGGGGGTTTTGTACGAGCAGTACTTC
cdr3_aa: CASSPGVLYEQYF
v_call: TRBV7-2
cdr3_length: 13
clone_size: -
d_call: -
j_call: TRBJ2-7

cdr3_nt: TGCGCCAGCAGCCTACAGGGCTACAATGAGCAGTTCTTC
cdr3_aa: CASSLQGYNEQFF
v_call: TRBV10-1
cdr3_length: 13
clone_size: -
d_call: -
j_call: TRBJ2-1

cdr3_nt: TGTGCCAGCAGCTCCGGGACCCTTTACAATGAGCAGTTCTTC
cdr3_aa: CASSSGTLYNEQFF
v_call: TRBV7-9
cdr3_length: 14
clone_size: once
d_call: -
j_call: TRBJ2-1

cdr3_nt: TGTGCCAGCAGCTTAGGAACTAGCGGGAGTGGTAATGAGCAGTTCTTC
cdr3_aa: CASSLGTSGSGNEQFF
v_call: TRBV7-3
cdr3_length: 16
clone_size: few
d_call: TRBD2
j_call: TRBJ2-1

cdr3_nt: TGTGCCAGCAGCCCCGACAGCCCCTCTCCTAATGAAAAACTGTTTTTT
cdr3_aa: CASSPDSPSPNEKLFF
v_call: TRBV7-9
cdr3_length: 16
clone_size: -
d_call: -
j_call: TRBJ1-4

cdr3_nt: TGTGCCGCCGGGGGCTCCTCCTACGAGCAGTACTTC
cdr3_aa: CAAGGSSYEQYF
v_call: TRBV7-8
cdr3_length: 12
clone_size: -
d_call: -
j_call: TRBJ2-7

cdr3_nt: TGTGCCTTGGGACAGGTGTATGAAAAACTGTTTTTT
cdr3_aa: CALGQVYEKLFF
v_call: TRBV30
cdr3_length: 12
clone_size: -
d_call: TRBD1
j_call: TRBJ1-4